The 25 T cell receptor beta chains listed next were all sequenced from one sample in a study of blood T cell repertoires in COVID-19. Method: immunoSEQ multiplex PCR; TCRdb's copy keeps in-frame clones and lacks some. The data show some 64,000 clones, with around 82% seen just once and about 20% held by the top ten. Sequenced sample: peripheral blood. These receptor sequences come from a man at least 80 years old with active or convalescent COVID-19.

This chain links TRBV7-2 with TRBJ2-1; D remains unclear. V was cut by 3 bases and J by 11 bases, with 8 bases left in between. This CDR3 contains 11 residues. From germline, CDR1 is SGHTA and CDR2 FQGNSA. CDR3 residues: CASSFVLQQFF. CDR3 in DNA: TGTGCCAGCAGCTTCGTCCTTCAGCAGTTCTTC. The full variable domain, its missing parts supplied by reference TRBV7-2 and TRBJ2-1, is GAGVSQSPSNKVTEKGKDVELRCDPISGHTALYWYRQSLGQGLEFLIYFQGNSAPDKSGLPSDRFSAERTGGSVSTLTIQRTQQEDSAVYLCASSFVLQQFFGPGTRLTVL.

The gene calls are TRBV18 and TRBJ2-5; 9 nucleotides line up with TRBD2. Trimming cost V 3 bases and J 2 bases; bases outside gene matches: 4. Germline CDR1 and CDR2: KGHSH and LQKENI. The CDR3 spans 15 residues. The CDR3 loop is CASSPRLAVQETQYF. DNA for the CDR3: TGTGCCAGCTCACCCAGACTAGCGGTACAAGAGACCCAGTACTTC.

The V gene is TRBV10-3, the J gene TRBJ1-1; D perhaps matches TRBD1 (5 bases). Looked up from germline, CDR1 is ENHRY and CDR2 is SYGVKD. There are 16 residues in the CDR3. Trimming took 0 bases from V and 2 from J, leaving 13 bases between them. The CDR3 DNA is TGTGCCATCAGTGAGTCCGGCAGGGAAACTAACACTGAAGCTTTCTTT. It yields the protein CAISESGRETNTEAFF.

This chain joins TRBV7-2 and TRBJ2-3; D unresolved. CDR1 and CDR2 from the germline V gene are SGHTA and FQGNSA. Trimming took off 3 bases at V and 5 bases at J, with 3 bases between the two ends. The CDR3 contains 11 residues. CDR3 amino acids: CASSFGDTQYF. The CDR3 bases are TGTGCCAGCAGCTTCGGAGATACGCAGTATTTT.

This chain connects TRBV10-3 to TRBJ1-2; 8 bases fit TRBD1. This CDR3 comprises 15 residues. The V gene's germline CDR1 is ENHRY and CDR2 SYGVKD. The V segment lost 0 bases and the J segment 6 bases; nucleotides outside the gene matches: 6. CDR3 loop: CAISESIPTGDGYTF. Written as DNA, the CDR3 is TGTGCCATCAGTGAGTCCATACCGACAGGGGATGGCTACACCTTC.

This chain connects TRBV2 to TRBJ1-5, with 11 bases fitting TRBD1. The junction had 5 bases not matched to a gene; V was cut back by 4 bases and J by 6 bases. Germline V lookup: CDR1 SNHLY, CDR2 FYNNEI. The CDR3 runs to 15 residues. The CDR3 coding sequence is TGTGCCAGCAGTGGGACAGGGGGCCCGATTCAGCCCCAGCATTTT. Its protein product is CASSGTGGPIQPQHF. Combining the CDR3 with reference TRBV2 and TRBJ1-5 gives the whole variable domain EPEVTQTPSHQVTQMGQEVILRCVPISNHLYFYWYRQILGQKVEFLVSFYNNEISEKSEIFDDQFSVERPDGSNFTLKIRSTKLEDSAMYFCASSGTGGPIQPQHFGDGTRLSIL.

The rearrangement uses TRBV7-9 and TRBJ1-4; the D gene is possibly TRBD1 (6 bases). This CDR3 comprises 15 residues. V was trimmed by 5 bases and J by 7 bases, leaving 17 bases between them. Germline lookup yields CDR1 SEHNR and CDR2 FQNEAQ (reference sequence). The CDR3 bases are TGTGCCAGCAGCACGTCGGGACAAGGGGGTGAAAAACTGTTTTTT. It specifies CASSTSGQGGEKLFF.

As DNA, the CDR3 is TGCGCCAGCAGCCAAGGCGCTAGCGGGAGTTTCGGCGAGCAGTACTTC. Protein sequence: CASSQGASGSFGEQYF. The chain combines TRBV4-3 with TRBJ2-7, with 10 bases identical to TRBD2. The germline CDR1 and CDR2 sequences are LGHNA and YSLEER. V lost 1 base, J lost 6 bases, and 9 bases stayed unmatched. The CDR3 loop spans 16 amino acids.

The chain couples TRBV10-3 to TRBJ2-3; 11 bases align to TRBD2. Germline lookup yields CDR1 ENHRY and CDR2 SYGVKD. Germline trimming cut 0 bases from V and 2 bases from J; bases unmatched to any gene: 4. The CDR3 runs to 17 residues. CDR3 in DNA: TGTGCCATCAGTGAGTCAAGGGGACTAGCGGTCACAGATACGCAGTATTTT. This codes for CAISESRGLAVTDTQYF.

The chain couples TRBV5-4 to TRBJ2-5; the D gene is possibly TRBD2 (6 bases). Germline CDR1 is SGHNT and CDR2 is YYREEE (reference sequence). The CDR3 is 18 residues long. V shed 4 bases and J shed 4 bases, with 26 bases lying between them. The chain's CDR3 is CASSQGLAPTHRRETQYF. CDR3 coding DNA: TGTGCCAGCAGCCAGGGCCTAGCGCCAACTCACCGCCGAGAGACCCAGTACTTC.

V is TRBV25-1 and J is TRBJ1-1; 7 nucleotides agree with TRBD1. The V and J ends lost 6 bases and 1 base, in that order; junction bases with no gene match: 8. Germline values: CDR1 MGHDK, CDR2 SYGVNS. CDR3 size: 15 residues. CDR3 sequence (DNA): TGTGCCAGCAGCGACCTGGGACAGAAGAACACTGAAGCTTTCTTT. Its protein is CASSDLGQKNTEAFF.

This rearrangement joins TRBV5-1 to TRBJ2-1, with TRBD2 as a possible D gene (5 bases). The V end was cut by 4 bases, the J end by 4 bases, with 15 bases between. The length of the CDR3 is 15 residues. CDR1 SGHRS and CDR2 YFSETQ come from the germline V gene. The CDR3 sequence is CASSRGSTGYNEQFF. Here the CDR3 DNA reads TGCGCCAGCAGCAGAGGGAGTACCGGATACAATGAGCAGTTCTTC. Drawing the rest from reference TRBV5-1 and TRBJ2-1, the complete variable domain is KAGVTQTPRYLIKTRGQQVTLSCSPISGHRSVSWYQQTPGQGLQFLFEYFSETQRNKGNFPGRFSGRQFSNSRSEMNVSTLELGDSALYLCASSRGSTGYNEQFFGPGTRLTVL.

This chain connects TRBV6-5 to TRBJ2-2; D unresolved. Germline V gene data show CDR1 as MNHEY and CDR2 as SVGAGI. V was shortened by 6 bases and J by 1 base, with 9 bases between the two germline ends. The CDR3 runs 14 residues. CDR3 in amino acids: CASSRVGNTGELFF. In DNA form, the CDR3 reads TGTGCCAGCAGCCGCGTCGGGAACACCGGGGAGCTGTTTTTT.

The gene calls are TRBV4-3 and TRBJ2-7; D gene ambiguous. CDR1 and CDR2 from the germline V gene are LGHNA and YSLEER. Trimming stripped 4 bases from V and 5 bases from J, with 15 bases between. The CDR3 has 14 residues. CDR3 residues: CASSPGLQRDEQYF. CDR3 bases: TGCGCCAGCAGCCCTGGTCTGCAGCGAGACGAGCAGTACTTC.

This chain links TRBV2 with TRBJ1-6; D is uncertain. Looked up from germline, CDR1 is SNHLY and CDR2 is FYNNEI. This CDR3 has 13 amino acids. Trimming left V 8 bases short and J 8 bases short, with 13 bases between. CDR3 DNA sequence: TGTGCCAGCGTGACCTGGGAGGATTCACCCCTCCACTTT. This sequence encodes CASVTWEDSPLHF.

The J gene is TRBJ2-7, the V gene TRBV3-1 (or the pseudogene TRBV3-2); the D gene is possibly TRBD2 (7 bases). Germline lookup yields CDR1 LGHDT and CDR2 YNNKEL (reference sequence). Trimming pared 3 bases from V and 5 bases from J, leaving 14 bases between. The CDR3 has 14 residues. This CDR3 is CASSHVEGGHEQYF. DNA of the CDR3: TGTGCCAGCAGCCACGTGGAGGGGGGGCACGAGCAGTACTTC.

For this clone: Different DNA sequences within this sample yield the same CDR3. The chain employs TRBV9 and TRBJ2-7; D unclear. The V and J ends lost 0 bases and 4 bases respectively, with 5 bases between them. The CDR3 runs 12 residues. Germline V gives CDR1 SGDLS, CDR2 YYNGEE. The DNA of the CDR3 is TGTGCCAGCAGCGTAGACGGTTACGAGCAGTACTTC. Translation: CASSVDGYEQYF.

The DNA for the CDR3 is TGTGCCAGCAGCGACCGGACAGGCCTTACAGATACGCAGTATTTT. The encoded protein is CASSDRTGLTDTQYF. The V call is TRBV5-8, the J call TRBJ2-3; 7 nucleotides match TRBD1. This CDR3 is built from 15 residues. With 4 bases clipped from V and 3 bases from J, the junction kept 8 bases outside the gene matches. In germline, CDR1 is SGHTS, CDR2 YDEGEE.

This chain links TRBV4-1 with TRBJ2-2; 12 bases fit TRBD2. The length of the CDR3 is 19 residues. Germline assignment: CDR1 MGHRA and CDR2 YSYEKL. V dropped 0 bases and J dropped 6; count of bases not matched to a gene: 11. In nucleotides, the CDR3 is TGCGCCAGCAGCCAAGATCGGGCTAGCGGGGGGGCCCGTTCCGGGGAGCTGTTTTTT. Protein sequence: CASSQDRASGGARSGELFF.

The chain carries TRBV6-5 and TRBJ1-6; D possibly corresponds to TRBD1 (6 bases). CDR1 and CDR2 from the germline V gene are MNHEY and SVGAGI. The CDR3 length is 15 residues. Trimming shortened V by 5 bases and J by 13 bases, and 21 bases separated the two germline ends. The CDR3 nucleotides read TGTGCCAGCAGTCCTGAAGAACCCAGGGGAAATCCCCTCCACTTT. The encoded protein is CASSPEEPRGNPLHF.

V usage is TRBV15 and J usage is TRBJ1-1; weak D call: TRBD1 (6 bases). V dropped 2 bases and J dropped 5 bases, with 9 bases sitting between them. The CDR3 extends over 13 amino acids. Germline V gene data show CDR1 as LNHNV and CDR2 as YYDKDF (reference sequence). This chain's CDR3 is CATSRQGPTEAFF. The CDR3 nucleotides read TGTGCCACCAGCAGACAGGGGCCGACTGAAGCTTTCTTT.

This sequence joins TRBV23-1 and TRBJ2-3, with 8 bases identical to TRBD2. TRBV23-1 falls under the ORF class, with uncertain function. V shed 7 bases and J 0 bases; nucleotides not matched to a gene: 6. This CDR3 is built from 15 residues. The CDR3 DNA follows: TGCGCCAGCACCTCCGGGAGGGGTAGCACAGATACGCAGTATTTT. Translated, it gives CASTSGRGSTDTQYF.

The chain recombines TRBV7-2 with TRBJ1-3; D is uncertain. The germline V gene encodes CDR1 SGHTA and CDR2 FQGNSA. Trimming took 1 base from V and 2 from J, leaving 9 bases between them. The length of the CDR3 is 15 residues. The DNA of the CDR3 is TGTGCCAGCAGCTTAGGCAGGACTACTGGAAACACCATATATTTT. It encodes CASSLGRTTGNTIYF.

The chain uses TRBV5-1 and TRBJ2-3; possibly TRBD2 for D (6 bases). The V and J ends lost 0 bases and 5 bases respectively, with 10 bases between them. This CDR3 has 14 residues. The germline CDR1 and CDR2 sequences are SGHRS and YFSETQ. CDR3 region: CASSLARGGDTQYF. CDR3 DNA sequence: TGCGCCAGCAGCTTGGCCCGGGGAGGAGATACGCAGTATTTT.

The genes are TRBV11-2 and TRBJ1-2; D is unclear. Germline V gene lookup returns CDR1 SGHAT and CDR2 FQNNGV. Deletions cut 1 base from V and 4 bases from J, with 13 bases between. The CDR3 totals 15 residues. CDR3 sequence: CASSLVASPGYGYTF. The CDR3 DNA is TGTGCCAGCAGCTTAGTGGCATCCCCTGGCTATGGCTACACCTTC.